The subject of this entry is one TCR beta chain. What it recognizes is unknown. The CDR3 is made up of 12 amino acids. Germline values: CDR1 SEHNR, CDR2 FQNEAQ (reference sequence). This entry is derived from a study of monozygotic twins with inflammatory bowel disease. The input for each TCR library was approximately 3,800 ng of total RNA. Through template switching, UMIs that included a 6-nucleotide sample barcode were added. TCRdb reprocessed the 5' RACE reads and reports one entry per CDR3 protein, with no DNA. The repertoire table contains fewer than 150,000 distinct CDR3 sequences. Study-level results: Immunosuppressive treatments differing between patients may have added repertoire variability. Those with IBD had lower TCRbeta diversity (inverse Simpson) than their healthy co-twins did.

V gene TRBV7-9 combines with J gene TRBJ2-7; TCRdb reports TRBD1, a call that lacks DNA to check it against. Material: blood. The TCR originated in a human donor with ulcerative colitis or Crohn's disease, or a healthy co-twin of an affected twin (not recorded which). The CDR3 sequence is CASQGGYYEQYF.